What follows are 21 T cell receptor beta chains derived from one specimen sequenced in a study of identical twins. TCRdb analysed the 5' RACE reads with MiXCR anew, one entry per CDR3 protein. The sample includes 400,000 to 600,000 distinct CDR3 sequences, about a fifth of them seen just once. In addition, the sample was reused for a study of yellow fever vaccine responses in identical twins.

The sample comprised CD4+ T cells sorted from blood. These receptor sequences come from a woman between 18 and 29 years old in good health.

This clonotype was detected ten times or more. The chain joins TRBV12-3 or TRBV12-4 to TRBJ1-1; tentative D call: TRBD1 (5 bases). The V gene lost 2 bases and the J gene lost 4 bases, with 14 bases spanning the gap. The CDR3 sequence is 15 residues long. The CDR3, as DNA: TGTGCCAGCAGTTTACCCGGGGCTGGGGGCACTGAAGCTTTCTTT. It specifies CASSLPGAGGTEAFF.

The chain links TRBV4-2 to TRBJ2-7; D is unclear. The CDR3 is 13 residues long. The germline V gene has CDR1 LGHNA and CDR2 YNFKEQ. V was clipped by 0 bases and J by 3 bases, with 6 bases between them. The CDR3 sequence is CASSQDRIYEQYF. The DNA of the CDR3 is TGTGCCAGCAGCCAAGACAGGATCTACGAGCAGTACTTC.

V is TRBV7-2 and J is TRBJ1-3; TRBD1 matches 9 bases. This CDR3 is built from 16 residues. V lost 8 bases to trimming and J lost 2 bases; unmatched junction nucleotides: 10. Germline loops: CDR1 SGHTA, CDR2 FQGNSA. CDR3 in DNA: TGTGCCAGCTCGGGGACAGGGATGGTTCCTGGAAACACCATATATTTT. This encodes CASSGTGMVPGNTIYF.

The chain recombines TRBV6-1 with TRBJ2-7, with a weak D call TRBD1 (6 bases). Trimming left V 5 bases short and J 0 bases short, with 14 bases between. Germline V gene lookup returns CDR1 MNHNS and CDR2 SASEGT. This CDR3 region has 15 residues. This CDR3 is CASSNPGVGSYEQYF. In DNA form, the CDR3 reads TGTGCCAGCAGTAATCCAGGGGTTGGCTCCTACGAGCAGTACTTC.

The V gene is TRBV28, the J gene TRBJ1-2; unclear D gene. The CDR3 loop spans 15 amino acids. Germline V gene sequence: CDR1 MDHEN, CDR2 SYDVKM. V lost 2 bases to trimming and J lost 3 bases, with 13 bases between them. Here the CDR3 reads CASSLPGRLDYGYTF. The DNA for the CDR3 is TGTGCCAGCAGTTTACCCGGCCGCCTCGACTATGGCTACACCTTC.

V usage is TRBV29-1 and J usage is TRBJ2-1; D call uncertain. V was cut by 3 bases and J by 1 base, with 7 bases left in between. CDR1 and CDR2 (germline): SQVTM, ANQGSEA. This CDR3 region has 13 residues. The CDR3 DNA follows: TGCAGCGTTGATCGGAATTCCTACAATGAGCAGTTCTTC. Encoded protein: CSVDRNSYNEQFF.

This rearrangement joins TRBV20-1 to TRBJ2-7, with D perhaps matching TRBD2 (6 bases). V was pared by 3 bases and J by 3 bases, with 9 bases between. This CDR3 has 12 amino acids. Germline V gives CDR1 DFQATT, CDR2 SNEGSKA (reference sequence). The CDR3 here is CSASLAFYEQYV. CDR3 nucleotide sequence: TGCAGTGCTAGCCTAGCGTTCTACGAGCAGTACGTC.

V gene TRBV6-6 combines with J gene TRBJ1-2; D is unclear. Between the trimmed V and J ends, which lost 2 bases and 5 bases, there was a span of 9 bases. The CDR3 spans 13 residues. The germline V gene encodes CDR1 MNHNY and CDR2 SVGAGI (reference sequence). The CDR3: CASSYDLAYGYTF. The CDR3 coding sequence is TGTGCCAGCAGTTACGACTTGGCTTATGGCTACACCTTC.

The genes are TRBV5-1 and TRBJ2-3; 7 bases agree with TRBD1. Germline CDR1 SGHRS, CDR2 YFSETQ. The V and J ends lost 0 bases and 2 bases, in that order; junction bases with no gene match: 6. The length of the CDR3 is 16 residues. The chain's CDR3 is CASSLATGANTDTQYF. The CDR3 nucleotides are TGCGCCAGCAGCTTGGCCACAGGGGCGAACACAGATACGCAGTATTTT.

The chain couples TRBV5-1 to TRBJ1-2, with D hard to call. The V and J ends lost 1 base and 0 bases respectively, with 10 bases between them. The CDR3 is 15 residues long. The germline V gene encodes CDR1 SGHRS and CDR2 YFSETQ. The CDR3 region has the DNA TGCGCCAGCAGCTTGAGGACGGATACTAACTATGGCTACACCTTC. Amino acids: CASSLRTDTNYGYTF.

The chain employs TRBV2 and TRBJ1-4; D is undetermined. V lost 2 bases and J lost 7, with 8 bases in between. This CDR3 contains 13 residues. Germline-derived CDR1 and CDR2 are SNHLY and FYNNEI. CDR3: CASSERTFEKLFF. The CDR3 bases are TGTGCCAGCAGTGAAAGGACTTTTGAAAAACTGTTTTTT. Full variable domain (remainder filled in from reference TRBV2 and TRBJ1-4): EPEVTQTPSHQVTQMGQEVILRCVPISNHLYFYWYRQILGQKVEFLVSFYNNEISEKSEIFDDQFSVERPDGSNFTLKIRSTKLEDSAMYFCASSERTFEKLFFGSGTQLSVL.

The chain uses TRBV7-9 and TRBJ2-5, with a tentative D call TRBD1 (6 bases). Germline-derived CDR1 and CDR2 are SEHNR and FQNEAQ (reference sequence). The V and J ends lost 7 bases and 2 bases respectively, with 14 bases between them. The CDR3 is 14 residues long. CDR3 in amino acids: CASTTGQIQETQYF. The CDR3 nucleotides read TGTGCCAGCACCACAGGACAGATTCAAGAGACCCAGTACTTC.

The V and J genes are TRBV18 and TRBJ2-3, with a weak D call TRBD1 (7 bases). The CDR3 consists of 14 residues. Germline CDR1 is KGHSH and CDR2 is LQKENI. Trimming left V 3 bases short and J 5 bases short, with 12 bases between. CDR3 in DNA: TGTGCCAGCTCACCCAGACAGGGAGGAGATACGCAGTATTTT. As protein: CASSPRQGGDTQYF.

This clonotype occurred a few times. The V gene is TRBV7-2, the J gene TRBJ2-5; 7 nucleotides match TRBD2. Germline values: CDR1 SGHTA, CDR2 FQGNSA. There are 15 residues in the CDR3. Germline trimming cut 1 base from V and 3 bases from J; bases unmatched to any gene: 5. CDR3 protein: CASSLGTSVKETQYF. Here the CDR3 DNA reads TGTGCCAGCAGCTTAGGAACTAGCGTCAAAGAGACCCAGTACTTC.

CDR3 coding DNA: TGTGCCAGCATCCCACAGATGTTTAACTATGGCTACACCTTC. As protein: CASIPQMFNYGYTF. The chain combines TRBV12-3 or TRBV12-4 with TRBJ1-2; unclear D gene. The V and J ends lost 7 bases and 1 base respectively, with 13 bases between them. The CDR3 loop spans 14 amino acids.

This clonotype occurred a few times. The chain joins TRBV28 to TRBJ2-7, with 8 nucleotides matching TRBD1. This CDR3 region has 13 residues. Germline V gene data show CDR1 as MDHEN and CDR2 as SYDVKM. The J segment lost 4 bases and the V segment lost 8 bases, leaving 7 bases of the junction unmatched. The DNA for the CDR3 is TGTGCCAGCTCGTCAGGGGGCGGGTACGAGCAGTACGTC. This gives the protein CASSSGGGYEQYV.

This clonotype was detected a few times. This rearrangement joins TRBV12-3 or TRBV12-4 to TRBJ1-1, with D hard to call. V shed 6 bases and J shed 10 bases, with 15 bases lying between them. The CDR3 has 12 residues. CDR3 in DNA: TGTGCCAGCAGAAGTGGAGGAGGAGGAGCTTTCTTT. This encodes CASRSGGGGAFF.

The chain combines TRBV5-1 with TRBJ2-5; no reliable D call. Trimming removed 4 bases from V and 8 bases from J, with 18 bases in between. The CDR3 consists of 14 residues. Germline V CDR1 and CDR2: SGHRS, YFSETQ. The chain's CDR3 is CASSKEPSVGTQYF. CDR3 nucleotide sequence: TGCGCCAGCAGCAAAGAGCCAAGTGTAGGCACCCAGTACTTC.

This chain joins TRBV5-1 and TRBJ2-3; D is perhaps TRBD1 (6 bases). Per germline, CDR1 SGHRS and CDR2 YFSETQ. The CDR3 totals 16 residues. The V and J ends lost 4 bases and 1 base respectively, with 16 bases between them. This chain's CDR3 is CASSGGSLAGTDTQYF. In nucleotides, the CDR3 is TGCGCCAGCAGCGGGGGCTCCCTAGCCGGCACAGATACGCAGTATTTT.

This clonotype was seen only a few times. V usage is TRBV6-2 or TRBV6-3 and J usage is TRBJ1-5; 7 bases map to TRBD1. Unmatched junction bases numbered 12, after V lost 4 bases and J lost 6 bases. CDR3 length equals 16 residues. Looked up from germline, CDR1 is MNHEY and CDR2 is SVGEGT. CDR3 in amino acids: CASSSDRVFSGQPQHF. The CDR3 DNA is TGTGCCAGCAGTTCAGACAGGGTATTCTCGGGTCAGCCCCAGCATTTT.

The rearrangement links TRBV28 to TRBJ2-1; no reliable D call. The germline CDR1 and CDR2 sequences are MDHEN and SYDVKM. There are 14 residues in the CDR3. V dropped 5 bases and J dropped 7 bases, with 15 bases sitting between them. The CDR3 DNA reads TGTGCCAGCAGTGCAGCTTCCAAGAGGAATGAGCAGTTCTTC. Protein product: CASSAASKRNEQFF.